The 18 T cell receptor beta chains in this list originate from one sample, sequenced in a study of T cell responses to AZD1222 COVID-19 vaccine (dated by TCRdb to the early 2020s). According to the study, the label for this sample's time point signals: about 28 days (+/-7) after the second vaccine dose. Read against the paper, the sample's treatment or condition label means: meningococcal conjugate vaccine given as trial control. The library was prepared using the immunoSEQ multiplex PCR assay. The table comes from immuneACCESS by way of TCRdb, which keeps in-frame sequences with V and J called. Part of the clones is missing from these tables; in studies checked, under half for an unresolved V gene and the rest for unknown reasons. This sample comprises more than 95,000 clones, about 89% of them detected only once. The ten largest clones capture 3% to 3.5% of the sample. This specimen consisted of peripheral blood, obtained 28 days after the second dose of the MenACWY control vaccine. The receptors shown here come from an adult who received the MenACWY meningococcal vaccine as a control.

This clone came up once. This chain uses TRBV6-6 with TRBJ2-7; D possibly corresponds to TRBD2 (7 bases). V lost 5 bases to trimming and J lost 3 bases, with 17 bases between them. CDR1 MNHNY and CDR2 SVGAGI come from the germline V gene (reference sequence). There are 15 residues in the CDR3. This CDR3 is CASSPTGGANYEQYF. In DNA form, the CDR3 reads TGTGCCAGCAGTCCAACGGGGGGCGCTAACTACGAGCAGTACTTC.

A single count supports this clone. The chain combines TRBV7-4 with TRBJ1-5; weak D call: TRBD1 (5 bases). The CDR3 has 14 residues. Germline values: CDR1 SGHVT, CDR2 SQSDAQ. Trimming removed 3 bases at V and 2 bases at J, with 8 bases between. CDR3 protein: CASSFQGCNQPQHF. For the CDR3, the DNA is TGTGCCAGCAGCTTTCAGGGTTGCAATCAGCCCCAGCATTTT.

V and J are TRBV10-3 and TRBJ2-6, with TRBD1 identical over 9 bases. V was clipped by 6 bases and J by 0 bases; unmatched bases: 6. CDR1 and CDR2 (germline): ENHRY, SYGVKD. The CDR3 loop spans 17 amino acids. The CDR3 here is CAIRGTGTDSGANVLTF. The CDR3 DNA reads TGTGCCATCAGGGGGACAGGGACCGACTCTGGGGCCAACGTCCTGACTTTC.

J is TRBJ2-1 and V is TRBV15, with 11 positions matching TRBD1. Germline CDR1 reads LNHNV; CDR2 reads YYDKDF (reference sequence). CDR3 length: 15 amino acids. V was clipped by 6 bases and J by 10 bases; unmatched bases: 11. CDR3: CATRGAGQGALEQFF. The CDR3 DNA sequence: TGTGCCACCAGGGGGGCAGGACAGGGGGCTTTGGAGCAGTTCTTC.

The chain combines TRBV21-1 with TRBJ1-5. TRBV21-1 is tagged as a pseudogene. The CDR3 consists of 15 residues. The CDR3 spells CASSSGAPGDQPQHF. In DNA form, the CDR3 reads TGTGCCAGCAGCTCAGGGGCCCCGGGGGATCAGCCCCAGCATTTT.

The chain recombines TRBV6-5 with TRBJ1-5; 7 bases line up with TRBD1. Germline V gene data show CDR1 as MNHEY and CDR2 as SVGAGI. The CDR3 consists of 13 residues. The junction had 0 bases not matched to a gene; V was cut back by 6 bases and J by 1 base. Here the CDR3 DNA reads TGTGCCAGCAGCAGGGGGAGCAATCAGCCCCAGCATTTT. Residues: CASSRGSNQPQHF.

DNA for the CDR3: TGTGCCAGTAGTATTCCCAGAGTTAATTCACCCCTCCACTTT. As protein: CASSIPRVNSPLHF. The chain employs TRBV19 and TRBJ1-6, with D unresolved. There are 14 residues in the CDR3. V was shortened by 3 bases and J by 6 bases, with 9 bases between the two germline ends. Germline assignment: CDR1 LNHDA and CDR2 SQIVND (reference sequence).

V is TRBV7-6 and J is TRBJ1-3; unclear D gene. Looked up from germline, CDR1 is SGHVS and CDR2 is FNYEAQ. The V end was cut by 1 base, the J end by 0 bases, with 4 bases between. The CDR3 runs to 14 residues. CDR3 in amino acids: CASSLGGSGNTIYF. The CDR3 coding sequence is TGTGCCAGCAGCTTAGGTGGCTCTGGAAACACCATATATTTT.

The CDR3 loop is CASSKRQGAVTGELFF. CDR3 nucleotide sequence: TGTGCCAGCAGCAAACGACAGGGGGCTGTTACCGGGGAGCTGTTTTTT. The gene calls are TRBV7-6 and TRBJ2-2; 10 bases align to TRBD1. Germline CDR1 reads SGHVS; CDR2 reads FNYEAQ. The CDR3 sequence is 16 residues long. V gave up 5 bases and J gave up 5 bases; unmatched junction bases: 8.

The chain employs TRBV5-5 and TRBJ1-1, with 7 bases aligning to TRBD1. Looked up from germline, CDR1 is SGHKS and CDR2 is YYEKEE (reference sequence). The ends lost 1 base at V and 3 bases at J; junction bases unmatched: 6. The CDR3 is 15 residues long. The CDR3, as DNA: TGTGCCAGCAGCTTGATCAGGGGGTATGACACTGAAGCTTTCTTT. Residues: CASSLIRGYDTEAFF.

J is TRBJ2-7 and V is TRBV4-1, with 7 positions matching TRBD1. J was trimmed by 3 bases and V by 2 bases; bases with no gene match: 10. Germline V lookup: CDR1 MGHRA, CDR2 YSYEKL. The CDR3 is 16 amino acids. The CDR3 DNA is TGCGCCAGCAGCCAATGGACCTCAGGGGGAAGCTACGAGCAGTACTTC. Translation gives CASSQWTSGGSYEQYF.

The chain recombines TRBV28 with TRBJ2-7; D tentatively fits TRBD1 or TRBD2 (6 bases each). Trimming left V 10 bases short and J 4 bases short, with 20 bases between. This CDR3 region has 14 residues. Germline V gives CDR1 MDHEN, CDR2 SYDVKM. The CDR3 nucleotides read TGTGCCACCTCCGGATCGGGGGCCGGATACGAGCAGTACTTC. Its translation is CATSGSGAGYEQYF.

This rearrangement joins TRBV5-5 to TRBJ1-2; a possible D gene is TRBD1 (5 bases). Germline lookup yields CDR1 SGHKS and CDR2 YYEKEE (reference sequence). This CDR3 has 18 amino acids. The germline V and J ends were trimmed by 4 bases and 3 bases, with 25 bases remaining between them. Here the CDR3 DNA reads TGTGCCAGCAGCCCAGGGCCGGGTAGGACGAATATTGACTATGGCTACACCTTC. The encoded protein is CASSPGPGRTNIDYGYTF.

J is TRBJ1-1 and V is TRBV3-1 (or the pseudogene TRBV3-2); 9 nucleotides match TRBD1. The germline V gene encodes CDR1 LGHDT and CDR2 YNNKEL (reference sequence). The CDR3 runs to 17 residues. The J segment lost 1 base and the V segment lost 3 bases, leaving 9 bases of the junction unmatched. The chain's CDR3 is CASSQRDRVGANTEAFF. The CDR3, as DNA: TGTGCCAGCAGCCAGCGGGACAGGGTGGGCGCGAACACTGAAGCTTTCTTT.

A few counts support this clone. The chain carries TRBV9 and TRBJ1-4; D is perhaps TRBD1 (5 bases). The CDR3 sequence is 16 residues long. Trimming cost V 0 bases and J 6 bases, with 15 bases left between them. Germline assignment: CDR1 SGDLS and CDR2 YYNGEE. The CDR3 DNA reads as TGTGCCAGCAGCGTAGATGTGGCAGGGACTGATGAAAAACTGTTTTTT. Its translation: CASSVDVAGTDEKLFF.

The chain links TRBV5-6 to TRBJ1-2; no definite D call. Trimming removed 4 bases from V and 4 bases from J, with 8 bases in between. The CDR3 has 12 amino acids. CDR1 and CDR2 (germline): SGHDT, YYEEEE. The CDR3: CASSVDPYGYTF. In nucleotides, the CDR3 is TGTGCCAGCAGCGTGGACCCCTATGGCTACACCTTC.

The rearrangement links TRBV14 to TRBJ2-2; D gene uncertain. The CDR3 is 14 amino acids. V lost 0 bases to trimming and J lost 4 bases, with 6 bases between them. Germline V gene sequence: CDR1 SGHDN, CDR2 FVKESK. CDR3: CASSQDLVTGELFF. In DNA form, the CDR3 reads TGTGCCAGCAGCCAAGATTTGGTCACCGGGGAGCTGTTTTTT.

The CDR3 reads CASSGVGGELFF. The CDR3 DNA is TGTGCCAGTAGTGGGGTTGGCGGGGAGCTGTTTTTT. The chain has TRBV19 and TRBJ2-2; D is unclear. CDR3 length equals 12 residues. The V end lost 5 bases, the J end lost 7 bases, and 8 bases lay between the germline ends. From germline, CDR1 is LNHDA and CDR2 SQIVND (reference sequence).